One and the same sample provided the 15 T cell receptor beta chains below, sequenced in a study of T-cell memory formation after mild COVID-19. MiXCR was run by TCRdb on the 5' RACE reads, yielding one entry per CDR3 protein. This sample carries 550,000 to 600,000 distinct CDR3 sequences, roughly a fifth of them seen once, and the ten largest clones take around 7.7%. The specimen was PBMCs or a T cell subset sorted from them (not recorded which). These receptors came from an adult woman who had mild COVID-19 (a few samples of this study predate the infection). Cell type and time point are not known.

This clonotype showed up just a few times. The CDR3 bases are TGTGCCACCAGCAGAGAGGGTATTGGTGAGCAGTTCTTC. This translates into CATSREGIGEQFF. The V and J genes are TRBV15 and TRBJ2-1; D ambiguous. Germline CDR1 and CDR2: LNHNV and YYDKDF (reference sequence). CDR3 length: 13 residues. V was trimmed by 0 bases and J by 9 bases, leaving 9 bases between them.

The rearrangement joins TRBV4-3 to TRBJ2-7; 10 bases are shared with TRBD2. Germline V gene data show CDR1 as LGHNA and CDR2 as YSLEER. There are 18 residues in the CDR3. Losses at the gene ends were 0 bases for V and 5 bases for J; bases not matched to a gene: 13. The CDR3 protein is CASSQDIPIAGGFHEQYF. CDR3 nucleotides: TGCGCCAGCAGCCAAGATATTCCTATAGCGGGAGGATTCCACGAGCAGTACTTC.

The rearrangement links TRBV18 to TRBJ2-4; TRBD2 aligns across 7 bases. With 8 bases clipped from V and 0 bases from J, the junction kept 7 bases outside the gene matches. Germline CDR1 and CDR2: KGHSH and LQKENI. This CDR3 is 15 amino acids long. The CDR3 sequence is CASQPAGRAKNIQYF. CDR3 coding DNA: TGTGCCAGCCAACCAGCGGGGCGAGCCAAAAACATTCAGTACTTC.

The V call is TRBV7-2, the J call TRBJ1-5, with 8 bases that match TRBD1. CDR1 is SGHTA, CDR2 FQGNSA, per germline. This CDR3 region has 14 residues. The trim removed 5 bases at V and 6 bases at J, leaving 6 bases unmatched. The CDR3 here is CASSPNRGGQPQHF. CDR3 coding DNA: TGTGCCAGCAGCCCAAACAGGGGGGGTCAGCCCCAGCATTTT.

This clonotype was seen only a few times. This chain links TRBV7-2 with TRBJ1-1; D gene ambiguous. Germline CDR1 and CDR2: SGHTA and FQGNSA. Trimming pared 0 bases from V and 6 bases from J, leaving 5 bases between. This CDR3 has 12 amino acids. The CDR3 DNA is TGTGCCAGCAGCTTAGCGGTCCCTGAAGCTTTCTTT. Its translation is CASSLAVPEAFF.

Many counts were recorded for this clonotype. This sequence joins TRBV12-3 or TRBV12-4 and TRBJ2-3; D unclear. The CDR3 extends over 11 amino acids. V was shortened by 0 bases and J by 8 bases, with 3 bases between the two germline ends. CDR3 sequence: CASSLAGTQYF. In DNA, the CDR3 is TGTGCCAGCAGTTTAGCGGGTACGCAGTATTTT.

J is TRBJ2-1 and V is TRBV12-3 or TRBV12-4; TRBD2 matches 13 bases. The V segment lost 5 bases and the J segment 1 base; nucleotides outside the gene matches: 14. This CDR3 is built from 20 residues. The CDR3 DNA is TGTGCCAGCAGTACCCGTCCCATACCACTAGCGGGGGGGTCCTACAATGAGCAGTTCTTC. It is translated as CASSTRPIPLAGGSYNEQFF.

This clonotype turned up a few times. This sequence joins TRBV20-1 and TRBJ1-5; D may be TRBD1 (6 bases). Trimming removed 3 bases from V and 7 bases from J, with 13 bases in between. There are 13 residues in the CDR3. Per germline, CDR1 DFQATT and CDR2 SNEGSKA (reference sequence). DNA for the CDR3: TGCAGTGCTAGCCCGGACAGCGGACAGCCCCAGCATTTT. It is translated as CSASPDSGQPQHF.

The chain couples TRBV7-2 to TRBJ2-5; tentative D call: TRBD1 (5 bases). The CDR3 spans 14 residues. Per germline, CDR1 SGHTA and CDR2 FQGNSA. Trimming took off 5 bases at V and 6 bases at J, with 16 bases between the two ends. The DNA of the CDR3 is TGTGCCAGCAGCCACTCCCAGGGTCGGAAGACCCAGTACTTC. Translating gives CASSHSQGRKTQYF.

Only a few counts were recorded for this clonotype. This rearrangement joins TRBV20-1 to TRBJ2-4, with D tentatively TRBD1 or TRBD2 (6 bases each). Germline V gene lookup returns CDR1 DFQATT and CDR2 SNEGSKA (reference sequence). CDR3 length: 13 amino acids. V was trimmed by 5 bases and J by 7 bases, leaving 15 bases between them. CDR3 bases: TGCAGTGCTGCACAGGGAGGTGAGAACATTCAGTACTTC. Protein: CSAAQGGENIQYF.

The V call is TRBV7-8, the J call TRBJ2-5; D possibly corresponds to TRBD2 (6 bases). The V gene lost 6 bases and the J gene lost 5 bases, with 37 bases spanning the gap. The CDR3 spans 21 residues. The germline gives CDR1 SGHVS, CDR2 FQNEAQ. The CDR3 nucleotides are TGTGCCAGCAGTTATCGTTTAACCTTCCCGGGAAACCCACTTGGGAGGGAGACCCAGTACTTC. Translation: CASSYRLTFPGNPLGRETQYF.

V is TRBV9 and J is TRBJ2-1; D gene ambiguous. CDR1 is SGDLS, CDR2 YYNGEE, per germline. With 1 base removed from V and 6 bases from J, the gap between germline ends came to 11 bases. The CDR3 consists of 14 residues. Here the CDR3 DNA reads TGTGCCAGCAGCGTAAGTCCTAGGCCCAATGAGCAGTTCTTC. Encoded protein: CASSVSPRPNEQFF.

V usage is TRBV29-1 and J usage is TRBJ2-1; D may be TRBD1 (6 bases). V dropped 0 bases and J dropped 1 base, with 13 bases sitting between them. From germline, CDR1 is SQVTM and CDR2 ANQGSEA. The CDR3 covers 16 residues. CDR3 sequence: CSVEDPDSPSYNEQFF. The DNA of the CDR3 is TGCAGCGTTGAAGACCCGGACAGTCCTTCCTACAATGAGCAGTTCTTC.

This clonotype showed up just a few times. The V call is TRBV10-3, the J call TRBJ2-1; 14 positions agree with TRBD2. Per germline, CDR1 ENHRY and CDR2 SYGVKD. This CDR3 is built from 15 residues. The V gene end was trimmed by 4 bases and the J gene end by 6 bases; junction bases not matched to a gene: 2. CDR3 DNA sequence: TGTGCCATCAGTGCGACTAGCGGGAGGGCCAATGAGCAGTTCTTC. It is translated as CAISATSGRANEQFF.

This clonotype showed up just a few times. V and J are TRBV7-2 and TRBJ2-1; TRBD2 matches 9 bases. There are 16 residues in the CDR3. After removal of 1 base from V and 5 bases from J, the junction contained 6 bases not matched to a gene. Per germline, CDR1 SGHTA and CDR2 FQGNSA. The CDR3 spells CASSLVASGTNNEQFF. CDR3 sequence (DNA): TGTGCCAGCAGCTTAGTCGCTAGCGGGACCAACAATGAGCAGTTCTTC.